One T cell receptor (beta chain) is described in this entry. The V gene's germline CDR1 is SGHAT and CDR2 FQNNGV. The CDR3 is made up of 13 amino acids. V dropped 5 bases and J dropped 12 bases, with 17 bases sitting between them. RNA amounts of about 0.5 to 1 ug underwent reverse transcription with random hexamers. TCRdb re-derived calls from the immunoSEQ multiplex PCR reads in MiXCR, one entry per CDR3 protein. Of about 120,000 distinct CDR3 sequences in the sample, about nine tenths were seen once. The data belong to a study of CD8 T cells in Susac syndrome. This clonotype was obtained from a human donor in good health. This sequence joins TRBV11-2 and TRBJ2-1; D is undetermined. The source material was CD4+ T cells from PBMCs. The CDR3 nucleotides are TGTGCCAGCAGCCCACTGGTCGAGTGGGCGCAGTTCTTC. It yields the protein CASSPLVEWAQFF.